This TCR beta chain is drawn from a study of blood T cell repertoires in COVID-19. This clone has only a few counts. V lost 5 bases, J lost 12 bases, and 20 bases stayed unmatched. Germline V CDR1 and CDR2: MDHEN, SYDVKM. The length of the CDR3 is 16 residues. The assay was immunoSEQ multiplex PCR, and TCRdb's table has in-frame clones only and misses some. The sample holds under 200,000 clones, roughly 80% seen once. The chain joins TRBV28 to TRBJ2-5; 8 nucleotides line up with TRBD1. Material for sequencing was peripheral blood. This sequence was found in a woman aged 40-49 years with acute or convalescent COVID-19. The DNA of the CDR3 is TGTGCCAGCAGTCCAGCCTTACCGACAGGGGTAGAGGTCAAGTACTTC. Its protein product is CASSPALPTGVEVKYF.